This TCR beta chain was documented in a study of T cells expressing NK-cell markers. Study-wide points: A range of 1.0-7.0% of CD8+ T cells consisted of dominant NKG2C+ clonotypes in more than five donors. In several donors, dominant clonotypes made up roughly 28.3-65% of CD3+CD56-NKG2C+ cells.

A note on this clonotype: Its antigen is as yet unknown.

Using the 5' RACE reads, TCRdb records one entry per CDR3 protein without DNA. The table lists roughly 380,000 distinct CDR3 sequences. The CDR3 is 17 amino acids. Germline CDR1 reads LGHNA; CDR2 reads YNFKEQ. The sequencing sample was made of blood T cells: a sorted CD56 or NKG2C T cell subset, CD4+ or CD8+ T cells, or bulk PBMC T cells (not recorded which). This clonotype was obtained from a man aged 18-70 years in good health. This chain connects TRBV4-2 to TRBJ2-5; TCRdb names TRBD2, which stays unverified in the absence of DNA. The CDR3 is CASSLRTSGGGEETQYF.